Presented here are 32 T cell receptor beta chains from one specimen sequenced in a study of Graves' ophthalmopathy and Graves' hyperthyroidism. Using RNA transcripts, the TCR beta CDR3 regions were amplified. Amplification began with first-round RT-PCR using HTBI primers, then second-round multiplex PCR was performed. From the multiplex PCR reads, TCRdb called clonotypes with MiXCR, one entry per CDR3 protein. The profile shows about 660,000 distinct CDR3 sequences, more than 40% of them singletons. Sequenced: peripheral blood. These receptors originate from an adult man with Graves' ophthalmopathy.

This clonotype was seen ten or more times. The chain employs TRBV19 and TRBJ1-4, with TRBD1 matching 8 bases. The V and J ends lost 5 bases and 5 bases, in that order; junction bases with no gene match: 7. CDR1 and CDR2 from the germline V gene are LNHDA and SQIVND (reference sequence). There are 15 residues in the CDR3. CDR3 residues: CASSPVRTGNEKLFF. DNA of the CDR3: TGTGCCAGTAGTCCAGTCAGGACAGGGAATGAAAAACTGTTTTTT.

This rearrangement joins TRBV5-1 to TRBJ2-5; 8 bases are a match to TRBD1. J gave up 5 bases and V 4 bases, and 7 bases lay outside the gene matches. Per the germline V gene, CDR1 is SGHRS and CDR2 is YFSETQ. CDR3 length: 14 residues. This CDR3 is CASSPRTGSETQYF. CDR3 DNA: TGCGCCAGCAGCCCCAGGACAGGGAGCGAGACCCAGTACTTC.

This clonotype was found many times. The chain uses TRBV19 and TRBJ1-1, with TRBD1 matching over 10 bases. Germline V lookup: CDR1 LNHDA, CDR2 SQIVND (reference sequence). This CDR3 comprises 15 residues. V was pared by 6 bases and J by 1 base, with 5 bases of the junction left unmatched. The CDR3 spells CASRRRDRGNTEAFF. The CDR3 region has the DNA TGTGCCAGTAGGAGGAGGGACAGGGGGAACACTGAAGCTTTCTTT.

This clonotype was seen ten or more times. The chain couples TRBV9 to TRBJ1-2; D might be TRBD1 (5 bases). The V and J ends lost 4 bases and 0 bases respectively, with 19 bases between them. Per the germline V gene, CDR1 is SGDLS and CDR2 is YYNGEE. The CDR3 extends over 17 amino acids. The CDR3 spells CASSPTYWTPTNYGYTF. As DNA, the CDR3 is TGTGCCAGCAGCCCAACCTACTGGACACCGACTAACTATGGCTACACCTTC.

As regards this clonotype: This sequence may be a read error, since a much larger clone differs from it by one base. The chain couples TRBV20-1 to TRBJ2-7; D unresolved. V was pared by 5 bases and J by 2 bases, with 16 bases between. The CDR3 totals 14 residues. The germline V gene has CDR1 DFQATT and CDR2 SNEGSKA (reference sequence). The DNA for the CDR3 is TGCAGTGCTCGTAATCCCGGGTCTCCCTACGAGCAGTACTTC. Protein product: CSARNPGSPYEQYF.

This clonotype occurred many times. The V gene is TRBV19, the J gene TRBJ2-7; D gene unclear. The CDR3 has 13 amino acids. Trimming took 5 bases from V and 6 from J, leaving 14 bases between them. The V gene's germline CDR1 is LNHDA and CDR2 SQIVND (reference sequence). In DNA form, the CDR3 reads TGTGCCAGTAGTCCACGCTTTGGTGGCGAGCAGTACTTC. It is translated as CASSPRFGGEQYF.

Ten or more counts support this clonotype. This chain connects TRBV19 to TRBJ1-1; 7 bases fit TRBD1. Germline CDR1 and CDR2: LNHDA and SQIVND (reference sequence). The CDR3 runs 15 residues. V dropped 1 base and J dropped 5; count of bases not matched to a gene: 7. This chain's CDR3 is CASSIVPGGSTEAFF. Here the CDR3 DNA reads TGTGCCAGTAGTATAGTACCAGGGGGTTCGACTGAAGCTTTCTTT.

Only one count was recorded for this clonotype. This may be a read error, as it is one base from a much larger clone. J is TRBJ1-1 and V is TRBV10-3; weak D call: TRBD1 (6 bases). CDR1 is ENHRY and CDR2 is SYGVKD in the germline V gene. CDR3 length: 14 residues. The CDR3, as DNA: TGTGCCGTCAGTGCCTTGGGGGCAGACACTGAAGCTTTCTTT. This gives the protein CAVSALGADTEAFF.

In this sample, this clonotype turned up many times. The CDR3 sequence: CASIPRDRAGYTF. In DNA form, the CDR3 reads TGTGCCAGTATACCCCGGGACAGGGCCGGCTACACCTTC. The chain joins TRBV19 to TRBJ1-2, with 9 bases aligning to TRBD1. The germline V gene has CDR1 LNHDA and CDR2 SQIVND (reference sequence). The CDR3 is made up of 13 amino acids. J was trimmed by 8 bases and V by 7 bases; bases with no gene match: 8.

The rearrangement links TRBV25-1 to TRBJ1-2; TRBD1 aligns across 7 bases. CDR1 MGHDK and CDR2 SYGVNS come from the germline V gene. The J segment lost 7 bases and the V segment lost 6 bases, leaving 5 bases of the junction unmatched. The CDR3 is 12 residues long. The CDR3: CASRGQAGGYTF. The DNA of the CDR3 is TGTGCCAGCAGAGGACAGGCCGGTGGCTACACCTTC.

The chain combines TRBV7-2 with TRBJ1-1, with 7 positions matching TRBD1. Germline-derived CDR1 and CDR2 are SGHTA and FQGNSA. Unmatched junction bases numbered 12, after V lost 5 bases and J lost 0 bases. CDR3 length equals 17 residues. In nucleotides, the CDR3 is TGTGCCAGCAGCCAAGATCCAGGGGGAGCTCTGAACACTGAAGCTTTCTTT. It codes for CASSQDPGGALNTEAFF.

The chain couples TRBV5-5 to TRBJ1-1; the match to TRBD1 covers 10 bases. Germline lookup yields CDR1 SGHKS and CDR2 YYEKEE (reference sequence). V was pared by 5 bases and J by 4 bases, with 5 bases of the junction left unmatched. CDR3 length: 14 amino acids. Here the CDR3 DNA reads TGTGCCAGCAGAGAGACAGGGGGCGGCACTGAAGCTTTCTTT. This translates into CASRETGGGTEAFF.

This clonotype was detected only once. Sequence at one end of the junction differs from germline and may be a read error. The genes are TRBV7-8 and TRBJ2-5; D possibly uses TRBD1 or TRBD2 (5 bases each). Germline CDR1 is SGHVS and CDR2 is FQNEAQ. The CDR3 is 14 amino acids. CDR3 amino acids: CASSPRDAPPRESF. CDR3 in DNA: TGTGCCAGCAGCCCCCGGGACGCCCCACCAAGGGAGTCCTTC.

In nucleotides, the CDR3 is TGTGCCAGCTCCCGGGGCGGAGGTAGCGAGCAGTACTTC. It yields the protein CASSRGGGSEQYF. The chain employs TRBV25-1 and TRBJ2-7; the D gene could be TRBD1 or TRBD2 (5 bases each). This CDR3 has 13 residues. V was clipped by 8 bases and J by 6 bases, with 17 bases between them. The germline gives CDR1 MGHDK, CDR2 SYGVNS.

The chain couples TRBV3-1 to TRBJ1-1; D not certain. CDR1 and CDR2 (germline): LGHDT, YNNKEL (reference sequence). Trimming took 10 bases from V and 1 from J, leaving 10 bases between them. CDR3 length: 12 amino acids. CDR3 protein: CATTASNTEAFF. CDR3 nucleotide sequence: TGTGCCACCACCGCATCGAACACTGAAGCTTTCTTT.

The chain links TRBV25-1 to TRBJ1-3; a possible D gene is TRBD1 (5 bases). Germline loops: CDR1 MGHDK, CDR2 SYGVNS. V was pared by 9 bases and J by 2 bases, with 11 bases between. There are 13 residues in the CDR3. The DNA of the CDR3 is TGTGCCAGGGTAGGGGCGCCTGGAAACACCATATATTTT. Its translation: CARVGAPGNTIYF.

Of note for this clonotype: With a much larger clone just one base away, this may be a read error. V is TRBV5-1 and J is TRBJ1-1, with a weak D call TRBD1 (5 bases). Germline CDR1 SGHRS, CDR2 YFSETQ. The CDR3 contains 14 residues. V was cut by 6 bases and J by 3 bases, with 15 bases left in between. CDR3 in amino acids: CASKGASEDTEAFF. The CDR3 region has the DNA TGCGCCAGCAAAGGGGCCTCGGAGGACACTGAAGCTTTCTTT.

Comments on this clonotype: Germline and junction disagree at one end, which may indicate a read error. The genes are TRBV10-3 and TRBJ1-4; 10 positions match TRBD1. Germline V gene data show CDR1 as ENHRY and CDR2 as SYGVKD. The CDR3 consists of 19 residues. CDR3 sequence: CAISETGQGVVATNEKLFF. The CDR3, as DNA: TGTGCTATCAGTGAGACTGGACAGGGGGTCGTCGCAACTAATGAAAAACTGTTTTTT.

The chain uses TRBV4-2 and TRBJ1-4, with 8 bases lining up with TRBD1. Germline CDR1 is LGHNA and CDR2 is YNFKEQ. The CDR3 consists of 15 residues. The ends lost 1 base at V and 3 bases at J; junction bases unmatched: 1. The CDR3 loop is CASSQVTGANEKLFF. For the CDR3, the DNA is TGTGCCAGCAGCCAAGTGACAGGGGCTAATGAAAAACTGTTTTTT.

This clonotype turned up a few times. This sequence joins TRBV5-1 and TRBJ2-7; D not resolved. The CDR3 runs to 12 residues. V lost 7 bases and J lost 0, with 8 bases in between. Germline CDR1 reads SGHRS; CDR2 reads YFSETQ. The CDR3 region has the DNA TGCGCCAGCCCCTTCCCCTCCTACGAGCAGTACTTC. Translated: CASPFPSYEQYF.

This clonotype was picked up a small number of times. The V gene is TRBV14, the J gene TRBJ2-2; D perhaps matches TRBD2 (6 bases). The CDR3 is 13 amino acids. The germline CDR1 and CDR2 sequences are SGHDN and FVKESK. V lost 4 bases to trimming and J lost 6 bases, with 9 bases between them. The chain's CDR3 is CASSPRRAGELFF. CDR3 nucleotide sequence: TGTGCCAGCAGCCCGAGGAGGGCCGGGGAGCTGTTTTTT.

This clonotype was counted ten times or more. The V gene is TRBV5-1, the J gene TRBJ1-4, with 7 positions matching TRBD1. There are 14 residues in the CDR3. J was trimmed by 8 bases and V by 4 bases; bases with no gene match: 8. The germline V gene encodes CDR1 SGHRS and CDR2 YFSETQ. CDR3 sequence: CASSPTGMEEKLFF. In nucleotides, the CDR3 is TGCGCCAGCAGCCCGACAGGGATGGAGGAAAAACTGTTTTTT.

This clonotype was seen only a few times. V and J are TRBV28 and TRBJ2-7; D possibly corresponds to TRBD2 (7 bases). V lost 6 bases and J lost 7, with 16 bases in between. CDR1 MDHEN and CDR2 SYDVKM come from the germline V gene. The CDR3 extends over 13 amino acids. The CDR3 is CASRGGGAWEQYF. DNA for the CDR3: TGTGCCAGCAGAGGAGGGGGGGCGTGGGAGCAGTACTTC.

This clonotype was recorded many times. This chain connects TRBV7-9 to TRBJ2-7, with unresolved D. CDR1 and CDR2 from the germline V gene are SEHNR and FQNEAQ (reference sequence). Trimming stripped 5 bases from V and 10 bases from J, with 15 bases between. This CDR3 comprises 12 residues. The CDR3 loop is CASSPTGTGQYF. CDR3 coding DNA: TGTGCCAGCAGCCCAACGGGCACTGGACAGTACTTC.

The chain links TRBV15 to TRBJ2-7; D is possibly TRBD1 (5 bases). CDR1 and CDR2 (germline): LNHNV, YYDKDF (reference sequence). This CDR3 has 14 residues. With 3 bases removed from V and 0 bases from J, the gap between germline ends came to 9 bases. The CDR3 loop is CATSSETASYEQYF. The CDR3 DNA sequence: TGTGCCACCAGCAGCGAGACAGCCTCCTACGAGCAGTACTTC.

This chain links TRBV10-3 with TRBJ2-7; 11 positions agree with TRBD1. The CDR3 has 14 amino acids. Per germline, CDR1 ENHRY and CDR2 SYGVKD. V dropped 0 bases and J dropped 6; count of bases not matched to a gene: 1. The CDR3 DNA reads TGTGCCATCAGTGAGTCGGGGACAGGGGGCGAGCAGTACTTC. Translation gives CAISESGTGGEQYF.

V usage is TRBV25-1 and J usage is TRBJ2-1, with D possibly being TRBD1 (6 bases). The CDR3 is made up of 11 amino acids. Germline lookup yields CDR1 MGHDK and CDR2 SYGVNS. Trimming cost V 6 bases and J 7 bases, with 7 bases left between them. CDR3 sequence reads: CASSTGNEQFF. CDR3 DNA sequence: TGTGCCAGCAGCACAGGGAATGAGCAGTTCTTC.

The chain employs TRBV7-6 and TRBJ1-2; perhaps TRBD1 as D (5 bases). CDR1 is SGHVS and CDR2 is FNYEAQ in the germline V gene. V was shortened by 9 bases and J by 6 bases, with 14 bases between the two germline ends. CDR3 length: 12 residues. The CDR3, as DNA: TGTGCCAGTAGTCCCGGGACCAATGGCTACACCTTC. Its translation: CASSPGTNGYTF. Full variable domain (missing parts from reference TRBV7-6 and TRBJ1-2): GAGVSQSPRYKVTKRGQDVALRCDPISGHVSLYWYRQALGQGPEFLTYFNYEAQQDKSGLPNDRFSAERPEGSISTLTIQRTEQRDSAMYRCASSPGTNGYTFGSGTRLTVV.

The CDR3 loop is CASSLEGPKETQYF. CDR3 nucleotides: TGCGCCAGCAGCTTGGAGGGTCCAAAAGAGACCCAGTACTTC. This chain links TRBV5-1 with TRBJ2-5; D is unresolved. CDR1 is SGHRS and CDR2 is YFSETQ in the germline V gene. V was clipped by 0 bases and J by 3 bases, with 9 bases between them. This CDR3 has 14 amino acids.

In this sample, this clonotype turned up a few times. V gene TRBV20-1 combines with J gene TRBJ1-1; 7 nucleotides agree with TRBD1. After removal of 6 bases from V and 4 bases from J, the junction contained 8 bases not matched to a gene. The CDR3 totals 13 residues. Per germline, CDR1 DFQATT and CDR2 SNEGSKA (reference sequence). The CDR3, as DNA: TGCAGTGCCCGACAGGGTGTTAGCACTGAAGCTTTCTTT. The encoded protein is CSARQGVSTEAFF.

Comment on this clonotype: Possible read error: a much larger clone is one base away. The chain uses TRBV20-1 and TRBJ1-3; D unclear. Germline V gene data show CDR1 as DFQATT and CDR2 as SNEGSKA (reference sequence). The CDR3 covers 14 residues. The CDR3 here is CRAGAETDGNTTYF. In nucleotides, the CDR3 is TGCAGAGCTGGTGCCGAGACGGATGGAAACACCACATATTTT.

This clonotype was seen a handful of times. The chain carries TRBV4-1 and TRBJ2-2; no definite D call. Trimming took 3 bases from V and 7 from J, leaving 9 bases between them. The CDR3 runs 13 residues. In germline, CDR1 is MGHRA, CDR2 YSYEKL. The CDR3 region has the DNA TGCGCCAGCAGCCAGCAGATCAACGGGGAGCTGTTTTTT. This translates into CASSQQINGELFF.